The clone carrying this T cell receptor (beta chain) has only a few counts. The data originate from a study of T cells after yellow fever vaccination. For TCR, cDNA came from 5'RACE template switching, which added a universal primer site and UMIs. A single record per CDR3 protein comes from TCRdb applying MiXCR to the 5' RACE reads. The repertoire holds about 350,000 distinct CDR3 sequences, with less than 9.5% as singletons. The source was PBMCs, collected roughly 47 days after the first yellow fever vaccination. This TCR came from a man aged 18 to 30 who received the YFV17D yellow fever vaccine.

This chain's CDR3 is CASSLIGTGELFF. As DNA, the CDR3 is TGCGCCAGCAGCTTGATCGGGACAGGGGAGCTGTTTTTT. The chain employs TRBV5-1 and TRBJ2-2; possible D gene TRBD1, 6 bases. The CDR3 has 13 residues. The V end lost 1 base, the J end lost 8 bases, and 9 bases lay between the germline ends. The germline gives CDR1 SGHRS, CDR2 YFSETQ.